This T cell receptor (beta chain) appears in the sequencing data of a study of cytomegalovirus exposure and HLA in healthy donors. Overall study findings and caveats: Rare TCR sequences dominated, though some public TCRs recurred in many donors. Subsequent analysis found a tendency for first-cohort TCR clusters to co-occur within the 95 to 150 validation repertoires. A few chains tied to CMV proved CMV antigen-specific in vitro.

Comments on this clone: The antigen remains undetermined.

V was cut by 6 bases and J by 0 bases, with 11 bases left in between. The CDR3 contains 14 residues. Germline V lookup: CDR1 MRHNA, CDR2 SNTAGT. The donors formed part of the 120-subject validation cohort, distinct from the roughly 700-subject first cohort. The assay was immunoSEQ multiplex PCR, and TCRdb's table has in-frame clones only and misses some. The sample records 100,000 to 150,000 clones, approximately 94% being singletons. The genes are TRBV6-4 and TRBJ1-1; D remains unclear. This TCR was sampled from a woman aged 18-29 years in good health and CMV-seronegative. Sequenced material: PBMCs. The CDR3: CASRDTNLNTEAFF. CDR3 sequence (DNA): TGTGCCAGCAGAGACACTAACTTGAACACTGAAGCTTTCTTT.